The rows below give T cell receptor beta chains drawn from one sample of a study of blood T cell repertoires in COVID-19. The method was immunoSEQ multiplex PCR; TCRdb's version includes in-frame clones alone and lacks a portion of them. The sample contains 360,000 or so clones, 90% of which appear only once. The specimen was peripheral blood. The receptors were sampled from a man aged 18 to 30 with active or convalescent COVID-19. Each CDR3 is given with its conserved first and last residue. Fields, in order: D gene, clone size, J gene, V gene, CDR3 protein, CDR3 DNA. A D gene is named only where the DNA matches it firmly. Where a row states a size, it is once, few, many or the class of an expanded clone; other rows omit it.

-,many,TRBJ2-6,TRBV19,CASSIGDSGANVLTF,TGTGCCAGTAGTATAGGCGACTCTGGGGCCAACGTCCTGACTTTC
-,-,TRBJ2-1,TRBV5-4,CASSWEGGNEQFF,TGTGCCAGCAGCTGGGAAGGGGGCAATGAGCAGTTCTTC
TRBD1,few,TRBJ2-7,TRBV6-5,CASSWDRGREQYF,TGTGCCAGCAGTTGGGACAGGGGGAGGGAGCAGTACTTC
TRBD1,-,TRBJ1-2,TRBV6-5,CASSNDGQDYGYTF,TGTGCCAGCAGCAACGACGGACAGGACTATGGCTACACCTTC
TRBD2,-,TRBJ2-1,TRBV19,CASSVSSGWSSYNEQFF,TGTGCCAGTAGTGTATCTAGCGGGTGGAGCTCCTACAATGAGCAGTTCTTC
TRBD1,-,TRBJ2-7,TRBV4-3,CASSTERRGSYEQYF,TGCGCCAGCAGCACGGAGCGCAGGGGGTCCTACGAGCAGTACTTC
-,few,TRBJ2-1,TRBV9,CASSVEGAEQFF,TGTGCCAGCAGCGTAGAAGGGGCTGAGCAGTTCTTC
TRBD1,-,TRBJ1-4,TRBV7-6,CASSLSVRGLTNEKLFF,TGTGCCAGCAGCTTATCGGTCAGGGGGCTCACTAATGAAAAACTGTTTTTT
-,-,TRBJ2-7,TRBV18,CASSAGQGPYEQYF,TGTGCCAGCTCAGCGGGTCAGGGGCCCTACGAGCAGTACTTC
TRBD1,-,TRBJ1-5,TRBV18,CASSPGLAGQGSQPQHF,TGTGCCAGCTCCCCCGGACTAGCGGGACAGGGGAGTCAGCCCCAGCATTTT
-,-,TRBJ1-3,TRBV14,CASRTRGSGNTIYF,TGTGCCAGCAGGACTAGGGGCTCTGGAAACACCATATATTTT
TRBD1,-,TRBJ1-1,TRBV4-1,CASSPTGDPNTEAFF,TGCGCCAGCAGCCCCACAGGGGATCCGAACACTGAAGCTTTCTTT
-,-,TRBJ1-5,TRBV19,CASSRRELVNQPQHF,TGTGCCAGTAGTCGCCGGGAACTCGTTAATCAGCCCCAGCATTTT
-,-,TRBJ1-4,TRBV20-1,CSASIRGTNEKLFF,TGCAGTGCTAGTATACGGGGGACTAATGAAAAACTGTTTTTT
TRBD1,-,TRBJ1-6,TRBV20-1,CSASLGTGYNSPLHF,TGCAGTGCTAGTCTGGGGACAGGCTATAATTCACCCCTCCACTTT
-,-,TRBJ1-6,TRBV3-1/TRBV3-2,CASSQGPPLHF,TGTGCCAGCAGCCAGGGGCCACCCCTCCACTTT
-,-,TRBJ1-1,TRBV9,CASSVALTNTEAFF,TGTGCCAGCAGCGTAGCCCTCACAAACACTGAAGCTTTCTTT
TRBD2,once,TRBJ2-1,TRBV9,CASSGTGTNWAEQFF,TGTGCCAGCAGCGGCACCGGGACTAATTGGGCTGAGCAGTTCTTC
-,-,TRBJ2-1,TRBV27,CASSPGRFGSYNEQFF,TGTGCCAGCAGTCCAGGGAGGTTTGGCTCCTACAATGAGCAGTTCTTC
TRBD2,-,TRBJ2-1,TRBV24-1,CATSDYLAGSHEQFF,TGTGCCACCAGTGATTATCTAGCGGGGTCTCATGAGCAGTTCTTC
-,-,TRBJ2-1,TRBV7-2,CASSFGNEQFF,TGTGCCAGCAGCTTCGGCAATGAGCAGTTCTTC
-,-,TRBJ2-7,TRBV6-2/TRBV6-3,CASSLSTYEQYF,TGTGCCAGCAGTTTATCCACATACGAGCAGTACTTC
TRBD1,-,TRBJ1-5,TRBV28,CASRPPGTGVSGQPQHF,TGTGCCAGCAGGCCACCCGGGACAGGGGTCTCGGGGCAGCCCCAGCATTTT
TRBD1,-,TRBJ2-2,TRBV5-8,CASSAGDRGWTGELFF,TGTGCCAGCAGCGCCGGGGACAGGGGTTGGACCGGGGAGCTGTTTTTT
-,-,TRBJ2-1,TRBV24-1,CATSVPTDSRGVNEQFF,TGTGCCACCAGTGTCCCTACGGACAGTCGGGGGGTCAATGAGCAGTTCTTC
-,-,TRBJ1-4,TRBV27,CASSLRSWCRTNEKLFF,TGTGCCAGCAGTTTAAGATCGTGGTGCAGAACTAATGAAAAACTGTTTTTT
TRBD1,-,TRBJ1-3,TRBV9,CASSPDRAFGAGNTIYF,TGTGCCAGCAGCCCGGACAGGGCTTTTGGGGCTGGAAACACCATATATTTT
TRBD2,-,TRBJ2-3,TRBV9,CASSVGIGTSGGADTQYF,TGTGCCAGCAGCGTCGGAATTGGGACTAGCGGGGGGGCAGATACGCAGTATTTT
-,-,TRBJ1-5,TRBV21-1,CASSKVGEGNQPQHF,-
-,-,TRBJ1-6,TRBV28,CASRTGTQSYNSPLHF,TGTGCCAGCAGGACCGGGACTCAAAGCTATAATTCACCCCTCCACTTT
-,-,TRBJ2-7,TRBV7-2,CASSLWRGPEQYF,TGTGCCAGCAGCTTATGGCGGGGGCCAGAGCAGTACTTC
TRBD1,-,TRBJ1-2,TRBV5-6,CASRRTGADYGYTF,TGTGCCAGCAGGAGGACAGGTGCGGACTATGGCTACACCTTC
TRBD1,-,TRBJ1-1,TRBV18,CASSLRQGGDTEAFF,TGTGCCAGCTCACTTCGACAGGGGGGGGACACTGAAGCTTTCTTT
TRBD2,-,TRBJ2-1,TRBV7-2,CASSAASGVYNEQFF,TGTGCCAGCAGTGCCGCTAGCGGGGTATACAATGAGCAGTTCTTC
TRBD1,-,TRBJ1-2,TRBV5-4,CASSSRDRGVRGYGYTF,TGTGCCAGCAGCTCCCGGGACAGGGGAGTCAGGGGCTATGGCTACACCTTC
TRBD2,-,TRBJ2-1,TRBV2,CASNFLSGSSYNEQFF,TGTGCCAGCAATTTCTTAAGCGGGAGCTCCTACAATGAGCAGTTCTTC
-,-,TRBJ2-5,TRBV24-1,CATSDPRRGAEPQETQYF,TGTGCCACCAGTGACCCGCGGCGGGGAGCGGAACCCCAAGAGACCCAGTACTTC
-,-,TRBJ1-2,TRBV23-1,CASSPVGGPNYGYTF,TGCGCCAGCAGCCCGGTCGGGGGTCCAAACTATGGCTACACCTTC
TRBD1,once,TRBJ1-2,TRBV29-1,CSVHQGVNYGYTF,TGCAGTGTACACCAGGGGGTTAACTATGGCTACACCTTC
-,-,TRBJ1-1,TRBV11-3,CASSQGGTEAFF,TGTGCCAGCAGCCAAGGCGGGACTGAAGCTTTCTTT
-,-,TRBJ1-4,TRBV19,CASSLTGGSANEKLFF,TGTGCCAGTAGCCTGACGGGGGGCTCGGCTAATGAAAAACTGTTTTTT
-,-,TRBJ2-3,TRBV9,CASSVWTNTDTQYF,TGTGCCAGCAGCGTGTGGACAAACACAGATACGCAGTATTTT
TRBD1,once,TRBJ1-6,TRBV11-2,CASSPGQRVPYNSPLHF,TGTGCCAGCAGCCCGGGACAGAGGGTACCCTATAATTCACCCCTCCACTTT
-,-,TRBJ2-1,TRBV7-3,CASSQIGGGDNEQFF,TGTGCCAGCAGCCAGATTGGGGGCGGAGACAATGAGCAGTTCTTC
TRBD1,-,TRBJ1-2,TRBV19,CASSHPRDRHYGYTF,TGTGCCAGTAGTCACCCGAGGGACAGGCACTATGGCTACACCTTC
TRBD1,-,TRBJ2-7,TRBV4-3,CASSQDRAGQGSYEQYF,TGCGCCAGCAGCCAAGATAGGGCGGGACAGGGCTCCTACGAGCAGTACTTC
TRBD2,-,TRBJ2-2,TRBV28,CASSQISSGRLLGGELFF,TGTGCCAGCTCACAAATCTCTAGCGGGAGACTTCTTGGCGGGGAGCTGTTTTTT
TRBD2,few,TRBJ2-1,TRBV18,CASSPRPGGSYNEQFF,TGTGCCAGCTCACCAAGGCCGGGGGGTAGCTACAATGAGCAGTTCTTC
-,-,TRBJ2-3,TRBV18,CASSPSGDTQYF,TGTGCCAGCTCACCATCGGGAGATACGCAGTATTTT
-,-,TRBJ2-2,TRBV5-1,CASSLDLINTGELFF,TGCGCCAGCAGCTTGGACCTAATAAACACCGGGGAGCTGTTTTTT
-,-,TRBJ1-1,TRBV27,CASSFRLTGTEAFF,TGTGCCAGCAGTTTTCGCCTGACAGGCACTGAAGCTTTCTTT
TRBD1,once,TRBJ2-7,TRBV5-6,CASSFGTGYYYEQYF,TGTGCCAGCAGCTTCGGGACAGGGTACTACTACGAGCAGTACTTC